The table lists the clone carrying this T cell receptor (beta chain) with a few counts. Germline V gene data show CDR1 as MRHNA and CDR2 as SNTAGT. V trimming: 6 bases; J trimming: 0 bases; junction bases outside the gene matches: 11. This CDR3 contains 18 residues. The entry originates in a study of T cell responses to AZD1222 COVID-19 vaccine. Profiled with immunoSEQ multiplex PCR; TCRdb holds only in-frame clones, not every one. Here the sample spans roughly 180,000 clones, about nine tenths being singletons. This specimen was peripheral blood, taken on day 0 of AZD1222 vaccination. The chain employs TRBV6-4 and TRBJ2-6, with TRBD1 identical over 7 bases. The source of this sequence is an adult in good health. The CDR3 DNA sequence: TGTGCCAGCAGACCCTGGGGACAGCCAGACTCTGGGGCCAACGTCCTGACTTTC. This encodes CASRPWGQPDSGANVLTF.